The 32 T cell receptor beta chains reported below all come from one sample, sequenced in a study of OX40 agonist ivuxolimab in advanced cancers. The method was immunoSEQ multiplex PCR; TCRdb's version includes in-frame clones alone and lacks a portion of them. The sample carries approximately 61,000 clones, approximately 90% recorded once. The sample consisted of CD4+ or CD8+ T cells sorted from blood, taken in a trial of the OX40 agonist ivuxolimab. The source of these receptors is an adult with an advanced solid tumor such as melanoma, head and neck, liver or kidney cancer.

The CDR3 DNA sequence: TGTGCCAGCAGCTTAGTCTATATCATGAACACTGAAGCTTTCTTT. Its translation: CASSLVYIMNTEAFF. The chain uses TRBV7-2 and TRBJ1-1; D remains ambiguous. The CDR3 consists of 15 residues. V gave up 1 base and J gave up 0 bases, with 9 bases separating them. Germline lookup yields CDR1 SGHTA and CDR2 FQGNSA. The variable domain in full, completed from reference TRBV7-2 and TRBJ1-1, reads GAGVSQSPSNKVTEKGKDVELRCDPISGHTALYWYRQSLGQGLEFLIYFQGNSAPDKSGLPSDRFSAERTGGSVSTLTIQRTQQEDSAVYLCASSLVYIMNTEAFFGQGTRLTVV.

Notes on this clone: An end of the junction does not agree with germline; a read error may underlie this. This chain joins TRBV13 and TRBJ2-2, with unresolved D. CDR3 length: 13 amino acids. Germline CDR1 and CDR2: PRHDT and FYEKMQ (reference sequence). CDR3 bases: TGTGCCAGCAGCCTAGGGAATGTCGGGGAGCTGTTTTTT. Translating gives CASSLGNVGELFF.

The chain employs TRBV5-5 and TRBJ2-7; D might be TRBD2 (5 bases). Per the germline V gene, CDR1 is SGHKS and CDR2 is YYEKEE (reference sequence). This CDR3 is built from 17 residues. Trimming pared 4 bases from V and 0 bases from J, leaving 20 bases between. The CDR3 loop is CASSPWRAGPSSYEQYF. CDR3 bases: TGTGCCAGCAGCCCATGGCGGGCGGGCCCCTCCTCCTACGAGCAGTACTTC.

The genes are TRBV7-8 and TRBJ2-1; D possibly corresponds to TRBD1 (5 bases). Per the germline V gene, CDR1 is SGHVS and CDR2 is FQNEAQ. The V end was cut by 1 base, the J end by 0 bases, with 7 bases between. The CDR3 consists of 15 residues. CDR3 protein: CASSLGQISYNEQFF. CDR3 DNA sequence: TGTGCCAGCAGCTTAGGACAGATCTCCTACAATGAGCAGTTCTTC.

Comment on this clone: Additional DNA sequences in this sample encode the identical CDR3. The rearrangement uses TRBV19 and TRBJ1-1; no clear D. The germline CDR1 and CDR2 sequences are LNHDA and SQIVND (reference sequence). This CDR3 has 13 amino acids. The V end lost 3 bases, the J end lost 1 base, and 6 bases lay between the germline ends. CDR3 sequence: CASSISGNTEAFF. The CDR3 DNA reads as TGTGCCAGTAGTATTTCTGGGAACACTGAAGCTTTCTTT.

This clone was seen more than once but under ten times. The rearrangement uses TRBV6-5 and TRBJ1-6; D remains unclear. CDR1 and CDR2 from the germline V gene are MNHEY and SVGAGI. CDR3 size: 14 residues. With 2 bases removed from V and 7 bases from J, the gap between germline ends came to 9 bases. For the CDR3, the DNA is TGTGCCAGCAGTTACGAGGCGAACAATTCACCCCTCCACTTT. Protein product: CASSYEANNSPLHF.

CDR3 DNA sequence: TGTGCCAGCAGCTTAGTACAATGGAATCAGCCCCAGCATTTT. Protein: CASSLVQWNQPQHF. The chain recombines TRBV7-9 with TRBJ1-5; D is uncertain. The CDR3 covers 14 residues. The V gene's germline CDR1 is SEHNR and CDR2 FQNEAQ (reference sequence). Trimming took 1 base from V and 4 from J, leaving 8 bases between them.

This sequence joins TRBV6-5 and TRBJ2-1; D gene unclear. V lost 7 bases, J lost 2 bases, and 9 bases lay in between. Germline loops: CDR1 MNHEY, CDR2 SVGAGI. The CDR3 contains 13 residues. The CDR3 DNA reads as TGTGCCAGCAAGCTGGGGACCTACAATGAGCAGTTCTTC. This translates into CASKLGTYNEQFF.

J is TRBJ1-1 and V is TRBV4-2, with 7 bases that match TRBD1. Germline CDR1 reads LGHNA; CDR2 reads YNFKEQ. J lost 4 bases, V lost 1 base, and 6 bases had no gene match. The CDR3 contains 15 residues. The CDR3 DNA reads as TGTGCCAGCAGCCAAGTCACTGGGACAGTCACTGAAGCTTTCTTT. Translation: CASSQVTGTVTEAFF.

Points on this clone: Distinct nucleotide sequences in the sample also encode this CDR3. The V gene is TRBV29-1, the J gene TRBJ1-1, with TRBD1 identical over 7 bases. The CDR3 runs 11 residues. CDR1 and CDR2 (germline): SQVTM, ANQGSEA. The ends lost 6 bases at V and 5 bases at J; junction bases unmatched: 3. The CDR3 sequence is CSVYRGTEAFF. CDR3 in DNA: TGCAGCGTCTACAGGGGAACTGAAGCTTTCTTT.

This clone was counted a few times. A read error is possible here, since a much larger clone lies one base away. Other DNA sequences of this sample code for an identical CDR3. The V call is TRBV18, the J call TRBJ1-1, with TRBD1 matching 7 bases. Germline V lookup: CDR1 KGHSH, CDR2 LQKENI. CDR3 length: 13 residues. The J segment lost 4 bases and the V segment lost 3 bases, leaving 2 bases of the junction unmatched. The CDR3 sequence: CASSPQGGTEAFF. CDR3 nucleotides: TGTGCCAGCTCACCTCAGGGGGGCACTGAAGCTTTCTTT.

The J gene is TRBJ2-4, the V gene TRBV23-1, with unresolved D. TRBV23-1 has ORF status, its function being uncertain. Between the trimmed V and J ends, which lost 4 bases and 15 bases, there was a span of 10 bases. There are 10 residues in the CDR3. CDR3 amino acids: CASSLGSTYF. DNA for the CDR3: TGCGCCAGCAGTCTGGGATCGACGTACTTC.

The rearrangement uses TRBV5-1 and TRBJ1-2; D perhaps matches TRBD1 (6 bases). Trimming took 0 bases from V and 5 from J, leaving 17 bases between them. Germline CDR1 and CDR2: SGHRS and YFSETQ. The CDR3 runs 16 residues. The chain's CDR3 is CASSLARGGFLYGYTF. The CDR3 nucleotides are TGCGCCAGCAGCTTGGCCAGGGGAGGGTTCCTTTATGGCTACACCTTC.

About this clone: Relative to the germline gene, one junction end is altered; a read error may explain this. The chain uses TRBV7-9 and TRBJ2-7; perhaps TRBD2 as D (5 bases). CDR1 and CDR2 from the germline V gene are SEHNR and FQNEAQ (reference sequence). There are 16 residues in the CDR3. The chain's CDR3 is CASSLEGGLTSDEQYF. CDR3 bases: TGTGCCAGCAGCTTAGAGGGCGGACTGACCTCCGACGAGCAGTACTTC.

This clone was counted once. This chain joins TRBV28 and TRBJ1-1; the match to TRBD1 covers 8 bases. CDR3 length equals 14 residues. Trimming cost V 4 bases and J 5 bases; bases outside gene matches: 6. The germline CDR1 and CDR2 sequences are MDHEN and SYDVKM. CDR3 coding DNA: TGTGCCAGCAGTTCCACGACAGGGGAGACTGAAGCTTTCTTT. It is translated as CASSSTTGETEAFF.

J is TRBJ2-7 and V is TRBV15; D gene unclear. Germline CDR1 is LNHNV and CDR2 is YYDKDF (reference sequence). Trimming took 0 bases from V and 7 from J, leaving 10 bases between them. This CDR3 has 13 amino acids. CDR3 coding DNA: TGTGCCACCAGCAGAGAACGCGGATGGGAGCAGTACTTC. Residues: CATSRERGWEQYF.

The CDR3 loop is CASSPGQGATNEKLFF. CDR3 sequence (DNA): TGTGCCAGCAGCCCAGGGCAGGGCGCAACTAATGAAAAACTGTTTTTT. The chain has TRBV7-9 and TRBJ1-4, with D possibly matching TRBD1 (5 bases). The V gene lost 5 bases and the J gene lost 0 bases, with 13 bases spanning the gap. The CDR3 is 16 amino acids. Germline loops: CDR1 SEHNR, CDR2 FQNEAQ (reference sequence).

CDR3 nucleotides: TGTGCCAGCAGTTGGGGAGGGGGAATTGGCTACACCTTC. Translating gives CASSWGGGIGYTF. V gene TRBV27 combines with J gene TRBJ1-2; tentatively, D is TRBD1 (6 bases). From germline, CDR1 is MNHEY and CDR2 SMNVEV (reference sequence). V dropped 4 bases and J dropped 7 bases, with 13 bases sitting between them. CDR3 length: 13 amino acids.

CDR3 DNA: TGTGCCAGCAGGACAGGGGGAGGGACTCAGCCCCAGCATTTT. This encodes CASRTGGGTQPQHF. J is TRBJ1-5 and V is TRBV27; TRBD1 matches 9 bases. This CDR3 is 14 amino acids long. The trim removed 6 bases at V and 6 bases at J, leaving 6 bases unmatched. CDR1 is MNHEY and CDR2 is SMNVEV in the germline V gene (reference sequence).

The chain links TRBV28 to TRBJ2-2, with 7 positions matching TRBD1. Germline V gene data show CDR1 as MDHEN and CDR2 as SYDVKM. The length of the CDR3 is 16 residues. Trimming at V came to 7 bases and at J to 0 bases, leaving 8 bases not matched to a gene. CDR3 amino acids: CASKGDSTTNTGELFF. CDR3 coding DNA: TGTGCCAGCAAGGGGGACAGCACTACGAACACCGGGGAGCTGTTTTTT. Drawing the rest from reference TRBV28 and TRBJ2-2, the complete variable domain is DVKVTQSSRYLVKRTGEKVFLECVQDMDHENMFWYRQDPGLGLRLIYFSYDVKMKEKGDIPEGYSVSREKKERFSLILESASTNQTSMYLCASKGDSTTNTGELFFGEGSRLTVL.

The rearrangement joins TRBV11-2 to TRBJ1-6; 9 bases are shared with TRBD1. This CDR3 is 16 amino acids long. V trimming: 2 bases; J trimming: 4 bases; junction bases outside the gene matches: 3. Germline CDR1 SGHAT, CDR2 FQNNGV. The CDR3 sequence: CASSLRDRVYNSPLHF. For the CDR3, the DNA is TGTGCCAGCAGCTTAAGGGACAGGGTGTATAATTCACCCCTCCACTTT.

V and J are TRBV2 and TRBJ2-3; weak D call: TRBD1 (5 bases). The V end lost 5 bases, the J end lost 1 base, and 16 bases lay between the germline ends. The CDR3 runs 16 residues. CDR1 SNHLY and CDR2 FYNNEI come from the germline V gene. The CDR3, as DNA: TGTGCCAGCAGTTGGACAAGGCAAGGGCGCACAGATACGCAGTATTTT. This gives the protein CASSWTRQGRTDTQYF.

This rearrangement joins TRBV4-2 to TRBJ1-1; D is uncertain. Per the germline V gene, CDR1 is LGHNA and CDR2 is YNFKEQ. The CDR3 sequence is 12 residues long. V gave up 3 bases and J gave up 0 bases, with 2 bases separating them. In nucleotides, the CDR3 is TGTGCCAGCAGCCAGCTGAACACTGAAGCTTTCTTT. Translating it yields CASSQLNTEAFF.

This rearrangement joins TRBV29-1 to TRBJ2-3; D ambiguous. This CDR3 comprises 14 residues. V was shortened by 1 base and J by 0 bases, with 8 bases between the two germline ends. The germline V gene has CDR1 SQVTM and CDR2 ANQGSEA. The CDR3: CSVEGRESTDTQYF. CDR3 DNA: TGCAGCGTTGAAGGGAGAGAAAGCACAGATACGCAGTATTTT.

V and J are TRBV6-5 and TRBJ2-3, with D hard to call. V lost 6 bases to trimming and J lost 0 bases, with 13 bases between them. This CDR3 is built from 15 residues. Germline V gene data show CDR1 as MNHEY and CDR2 as SVGAGI. The CDR3 DNA is TGTGCCAGCAGCCCGACAATTTCTAGCACAGATACGCAGTATTTT. It encodes CASSPTISSTDTQYF.

V gene TRBV11-2 combines with J gene TRBJ2-7; unclear D gene. The V end was cut by 0 bases, the J end by 2 bases, with 14 bases between. In germline, CDR1 is SGHAT, CDR2 FQNNGV. The CDR3 has 16 residues. In DNA form, the CDR3 reads TGTGCCAGCAGCTTAGATCGGTTGCCAGAGACCTACGAGCAGTACTTC. Amino acid sequence: CASSLDRLPETYEQYF.

The CDR3 sequence is CASSLRLAGGAFGNEQFF. CDR3 in DNA: TGTGCCAGCAGCTTGAGGCTAGCGGGGGGGGCTTTTGGCAATGAGCAGTTCTTC. This chain joins TRBV5-4 and TRBJ2-1, with 12 bases identical to TRBD2. Germline assignment: CDR1 SGHNT and CDR2 YYREEE (reference sequence). The CDR3 runs to 18 residues. V trimming: 1 base; J trimming: 6 bases; junction bases outside the gene matches: 11.

V is TRBV11-2 and J is TRBJ2-5, with TRBD2 as a possible D gene (7 bases). Per germline, CDR1 SGHAT and CDR2 FQNNGV. Trimming shortened V by 1 base and J by 2 bases, and 11 bases separated the two germline ends. There are 15 residues in the CDR3. The CDR3 sequence is CASSLGGGGQETQYF. The CDR3 DNA follows: TGTGCCAGCAGCTTAGGGGGAGGGGGACAAGAGACCCAGTACTTC.

This clone has a single count. The chain employs TRBV19 and TRBJ1-5; D is ambiguous. Trimming took off 4 bases at V and 0 bases at J, with 13 bases between the two ends. The germline CDR1 and CDR2 sequences are LNHDA and SQIVND (reference sequence). The CDR3 runs to 16 residues. CDR3 protein: CASSKAVWNSNQPQHF. The CDR3 DNA reads as TGTGCCAGTAGTAAGGCAGTCTGGAATAGCAATCAGCCCCAGCATTTT.

The rearrangement links TRBV29-1 to TRBJ1-2; D possibly corresponds to TRBD1 (5 bases). This CDR3 has 14 residues. V was clipped by 3 bases and J by 4 bases, with 15 bases between them. Germline lookup yields CDR1 SQVTM and CDR2 ANQGSEA. The CDR3 is CSVDRGRDPYGYTF. CDR3 bases: TGCAGCGTTGATAGGGGACGAGACCCCTATGGCTACACCTTC.

CDR3: CASSEWSANYGYTF. CDR3 coding DNA: TGTGCCAGCAGTGAATGGTCTGCTAACTATGGCTACACCTTC. The chain links TRBV2 to TRBJ1-2, with no clear D. This CDR3 has 14 amino acids. Trimming took 2 bases from V and 0 from J, leaving 7 bases between them. Germline V CDR1 and CDR2: SNHLY, FYNNEI. Combining the CDR3 with reference TRBV2 and TRBJ1-2 gives the whole variable domain EPEVTQTPSHQVTQMGQEVILRCVPISNHLYFYWYRQILGQKVEFLVSFYNNEISEKSEIFDDQFSVERPDGSNFTLKIRSTKLEDSAMYFCASSEWSANYGYTFGSGTRLTVV.

This chain connects TRBV18 to TRBJ2-2; D unclear. CDR1 is KGHSH, CDR2 LQKENI, per germline. Trimming took off 0 bases at V and 3 bases at J, with 5 bases between the two ends. This CDR3 has 14 residues. CDR3 nucleotides: TGTGCCAGCTCACCACCGGGGTACACCGGGGAGCTGTTTTTT. This gives the protein CASSPPGYTGELFF.